The following is a TCR beta chain sequence with its context. Antigen specificity is unknown. This sample was included in a study of CD8 T cells in Susac syndrome. Study information: Of the sequenced Susac syndrome patients, more than five had active disease and about 8 were in remission. Study results and limitations: Clonal CD8+ expansion in Susac was highest in TEMRA cells and active patients.

Germline assignment: CDR1 LNHNV and CDR2 YYDKDF (reference sequence). This CDR3 is built from 16 residues. Trimming at V came to 5 bases and at J to 6 bases, leaving 10 bases not matched to a gene. An input of about 0.5 to 1 ug of RNA was subjected to reverse transcription using random hexamers. An immunoSEQ multiplex PCR generated amplified TCR beta CDR3 products spanning 54 Vbeta and 13 Jbeta. TCRdb used MiXCR to reprocess the immunoSEQ multiplex PCR reads, holding one entry per CDR3 protein. The table shows around 170,000 distinct CDR3 sequences, with more than 85% occurring only once. Sequencing of TCR beta drew on CD8+ and CD4+ T cells from blood.

The sequenced sample consisted of CD8+ T cells from PBMCs. The TCR originated in a human donor with Susac syndrome. V usage is TRBV15 and J usage is TRBJ2-4, with TRBD1 matching 10 bases. CDR3 amino acids: CATSGTDRGELNIQYF. For the CDR3, the DNA is TGTGCCACCAGCGGGACGGACAGGGGGGAGTTAAACATTCAGTACTTC.